This TCR beta chain was sequenced in a study of OX40 agonist ivuxolimab in advanced cancers. Overall study: Partial responses were achieved by three patients: one hepatocellular carcinoma, two cutaneous melanoma.

A note on this clone: The antigen remains unidentified. At the DNA level, this CDR3 is encoded by other sequences in the same sample as well.

TCRdb keeps only in-frame clones here, not all; method: immunoSEQ multiplex PCR. Among approximately 50,000 clones listed, about nine tenths were seen once. The V gene end was trimmed by 3 bases and the J gene end by 5 bases; junction bases not matched to a gene: 3. CDR1 SGHTA and CDR2 FQGNSA come from the germline V gene. The CDR3 sequence is 15 residues long. Findings and limits, study-wide: Both CD4+ and CD8+ T cell populations in blood had undergone clonal expansion by week 6 at 0.1 to 3.0 mg/kg. Partial responders at 0.1-3.0 mg/kg showed near-lowest clonal expansion.

The sequencing here drew on CD4+ or CD8+ T cells sorted from blood, taken in a trial of the OX40 agonist ivuxolimab. This rearrangement joins TRBV7-2 to TRBJ2-2, with 10 bases lining up with TRBD2. This clonotype was obtained from an adult with an advanced solid tumor such as melanoma, head and neck, liver or kidney cancer. Here the CDR3 DNA reads TGTGCCAGCAGCTTCACTAGCGGGACTACCGGGGAGCTGTTTTTT. It encodes CASSFTSGTTGELFF.